This T cell receptor beta chain was identified in a study of regulatory T cells in long-lasting Graves disease. Study in general: Newly diagnosed Graves' patients had under 3 months of antithyroid drugs.

Notes on the study in general: It was in persistent disease that TRBV28, TRBJ1-2 and TRBJ2-5 were favored.

Libraries of TCR beta came from iRepertoire HTBI primers plus Arm-PCR of CDR3 regions. TCRdb recomputed calls from the multiplex PCR reads with MiXCR, one row per CDR3 protein. The sample consists of about 420,000 distinct CDR3 sequences, over 15% of them appearing once. At least ten counts were recorded for this clonotype. Its antigen is currently unknown. Germline V gives CDR1 SGHAT, CDR2 FQDESV (reference sequence). This CDR3 is 15 amino acids long. V was pared by 9 bases and J by 0 bases, with 18 bases between. Stated time point: newly diagnosed GD, antithyroid drugs for less than 3 months. After RNA was extracted from PBMCs, the TCR library was made from it. The same sample was also studied in work on T cells in Graves' hyperthyroidism and ophthalmopathy. That work states: The majority of expanded thyroid clonotypes above 0.001 also appeared in blood.

Sample: peripheral blood mononuclear cells (PBMCs), taken at new diagnosis, from a patient treated with antithyroid drugs. This sequence joins TRBV11-1 and TRBJ2-7; D call uncertain. The clonotype was recovered from a woman aged 18-29 years with Graves disease. CDR3 in DNA: TGTGCCAGTTCCTGGCGTCTTGGCAACTCCTACGAGCAGTACTTC. Translating it yields CASSWRLGNSYEQYF.